This TCR beta chain was documented in a study of identical twins. On this clonotype: What it binds is unknown.

Study-level results: Model-predicted out-of-frame TCR alpha sharing fell below observed values in monozygotic twins.

V lost 0 bases and J 2 bases, leaving 9 bases between the germline ends. There are 14 residues in the CDR3. Per the germline V gene, CDR1 is SGHRS and CDR2 is YFSETQ. MiXCR, applied by TCRdb to the 5' RACE reads, yields one record per CDR3 protein. The table includes roughly 250,000 distinct CDR3 sequences, around an eighth detected once. The genes are TRBV5-1 and TRBJ2-7; D uncertain. Sequenced: memory (CD45RO+) T cells sorted from blood. This clonotype was sampled from a woman younger than 35 in good health. This CDR3 reads CASSLEPATYEQYF. The CDR3 DNA sequence: TGCGCCAGCAGCTTGGAACCCGCGACCTACGAGCAGTACTTC.